This T cell receptor beta chain was documented in a study of blood T cell repertoires in COVID-19. Study details: Samples taken during acute and convalescent COVID-19 were collected in the United States, Italy and Spain. T cells, B-cell-depleted T cells, or PBMCs supplied cDNA or gDNA.

Generated by immunoSEQ multiplex PCR, the TCRdb table keeps only in-frame clones and is missing some. The sample includes tens of thousands of clones, about 74% of them seen just once. The receptor was isolated from a man in his 70s with COVID-19, enrolled during active disease. Source material: peripheral blood.

CDR3 residues: CATSEGTAQETQYF. In DNA, the CDR3 is TGTGCCACCAGTGAAGGGACAGCCCAAGAGACCCAGTACTTC. The chain links TRBV24-1 to TRBJ2-5; 7 bases are shared with TRBD1. CDR3 length equals 14 residues. CDR1 is KGHDR and CDR2 is SFDVKD in the germline V gene. Trimming cost V 4 bases and J 1 base; bases outside gene matches: 2.